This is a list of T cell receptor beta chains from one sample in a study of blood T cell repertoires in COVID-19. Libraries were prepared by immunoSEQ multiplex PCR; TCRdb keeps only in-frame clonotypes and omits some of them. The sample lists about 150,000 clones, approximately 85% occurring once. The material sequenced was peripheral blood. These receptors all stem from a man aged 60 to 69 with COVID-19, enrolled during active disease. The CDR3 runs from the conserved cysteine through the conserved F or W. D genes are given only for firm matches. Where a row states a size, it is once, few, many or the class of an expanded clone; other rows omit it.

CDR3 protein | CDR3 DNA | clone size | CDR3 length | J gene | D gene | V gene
CASSLAGNRAEAFF | TGCGCCAGCAGCTTGGCTGGGAACAGGGCTGAAGCTTTCTTT | - | 14 | TRBJ1-1 | - | TRBV5-1
CAISGRTSGGPKEQYF | TGTGCCATCAGTGGACGGACTAGCGGGGGTCCCAAGGAGCAGTACTTC | - | 16 | TRBJ2-7 | TRBD2 | TRBV10-3
CASSKDYGNTGELFF | TGTGCCAGCAGCAAGGACTATGGGAACACCGGGGAGCTGTTTTTT | - | 15 | TRBJ2-2 | - | TRBV5-4
CASSFRTGGGTDTQYF | TGCGCCAGCAGCTTCCGGACGGGAGGGGGCACAGATACGCAGTATTTT | - | 16 | TRBJ2-3 | TRBD2 | TRBV5-1
CASSQEGTGGGGLGDTQYF | TGCGCCAGCAGCCAAGAAGGGACAGGGGGCGGTGGGCTTGGAGATACGCAGTATTTT | - | 19 | TRBJ2-3 | TRBD1 | TRBV4-3
CASSYSGGETQYF | TGTGCCAGCAGTTACTCAGGGGGGGAGACCCAGTACTTC | - | 13 | TRBJ2-5 | - | TRBV7-3
CASSYFQGVNTEAFF | TGTGCCAGCAGTTATTTTCAGGGGGTGAACACTGAAGCTTTCTTT | - | 15 | TRBJ1-1 | TRBD1 | TRBV6-6
CASSNLRSKTGINTGELFF | TGTGCCAGCTCTAACTTACGATCGAAGACAGGAATAAACACCGGGGAGCTGTTTTTT | - | 19 | TRBJ2-2 | - | TRBV18
CASSLGTGSYEQYF | TGTGCCAGCAGCTTAGGAACAGGGAGCTACGAGCAGTACTTC | - | 14 | TRBJ2-7 | - | TRBV11-3
CASIGNTEAFF | TGTGCCAGTATCGGGAACACTGAAGCTTTCTTT | - | 11 | TRBJ1-1 | - | TRBV19
CAISRSGGESDTQYF | TGTGCCATCAGTAGGAGCGGGGGGGAATCCGATACGCAGTATTTT | once | 15 | TRBJ2-3 | TRBD2 | TRBV10-3
CASSLGTSGGRADTQYF | TGTGCCAGCAGCCTGGGGACTAGCGGGGGTAGGGCAGATACGCAGTATTTT | - | 17 | TRBJ2-3 | TRBD2 | TRBV3-1/TRBV3-2
CASSPRGGSNYGYTF | TGTGCCAGCAGCCCTAGGGGGGGCTCTAACTATGGCTACACCTTC | - | 15 | TRBJ1-2 | - | TRBV7-2
CASSTGGRTEAFF | TGTGCCAGCAGTACAGGGGGGCGGACTGAAGCTTTCTTT | - | 13 | TRBJ1-1 | TRBD1 | TRBV6-5
CASSQSGNTYEQYF | TGTGCCAGCAGTCAGAGCGGGAATACCTACGAGCAGTACTTC | - | 14 | TRBJ2-7 | TRBD2 | TRBV5-5
CASSLALGQSNQPQHF | TGTGCCAGCAGCTTAGCACTGGGACAGAGCAATCAGCCCCAGCATTTT | - | 16 | TRBJ1-5 | TRBD1 | TRBV7-9
CASSASGHTYGYTF | TGTGCCAGCAGCGCCTCGGGACATACCTATGGCTACACCTTC | - | 14 | TRBJ1-2 | - | TRBV9
CASSLSGLPGAGSSYEQYF | TGTGCCAGCAGCTTAAGTGGACTCCCGGGCGCGGGTTCCTCCTACGAGCAGTACTTC | - | 19 | TRBJ2-7 | - | TRBV7-2
CASSQALAGGLGTDTQYF | TGTGCCAGCAGCCAAGCGCTAGCGGGAGGGTTGGGGACAGATACGCAGTATTTT | - | 18 | TRBJ2-3 | TRBD2 | TRBV7-8
CASSTDRGRIEAFF | TGTGCCAGCAGCACGGACAGGGGGCGGATTGAAGCTTTCTTT | - | 14 | TRBJ1-1 | TRBD1 | TRBV5-8
CASSVIAGGPGEQYF | TGTGCCAGCAGCGTAATAGCGGGAGGGCCGGGGGAGCAGTACTTC | once | 15 | TRBJ2-7 | TRBD2 | TRBV9
CASSRDRGGNQPQHF | TGTGCCAGTAGTAGGGACAGGGGGGGCAATCAGCCCCAGCATTTT | - | 15 | TRBJ1-5 | TRBD1 | TRBV19
CASSASGAKYEQYF | TGTGCCAGCAGCGCTAGCGGGGCTAAGTACGAGCAGTACTTC | - | 14 | TRBJ2-7 | TRBD2 | TRBV2
CASSKGGQGAYEQYF | TGCGCCAGCAGCAAAGGGGGACAGGGGGCGTACGAGCAGTACTTC | - | 15 | TRBJ2-7 | TRBD1 | TRBV5-1
CASTWGSSVEQYF | TGTGCCAGCACCTGGGGCAGTTCGGTCGAGCAGTACTTC | - | 13 | TRBJ2-7 | - | TRBV12-3/TRBV12-4
CASSSGVVRYTEAFF | TGTGCCAGCAGTTCCGGGGTGGTTCGTTACACTGAAGCTTTCTTT | - | 15 | TRBJ1-1 | - | TRBV28
CASSAGQGNEQYF | TGCGCCAGCAGCGCCGGACAGGGGAACGAGCAGTACTTC | - | 13 | TRBJ2-7 | TRBD1 | TRBV5-1
CATSDGTASNQPQHF | TGTGCCACCAGTGACGGGACAGCTTCCAATCAGCCCCAGCATTTT | - | 15 | TRBJ1-5 | TRBD1 | TRBV24-1
CASSQDSYRPTEAFF | TGCGCCAGCAGCCAAGATTCATACAGGCCCACTGAAGCTTTCTTT | - | 15 | TRBJ1-1 | - | TRBV4-3
CASTPEGGHPTIQYF | TGCGCCAGCACCCCTGAAGGAGGCCATCCGACCATTCAGTACTTC | once | 15 | TRBJ2-4 | - | TRBV5-1
CASSRMGATNYGYTF | TGCGCCAGCAGCCGAATGGGGGCAACTAACTATGGCTACACCTTC | - | 15 | TRBJ1-2 | - | TRBV23-1
CASSQGTTSTDTQYF | TGTGCCAGCAGCCAAGGGACTACCTCCACAGATACGCAGTATTTT | few | 15 | TRBJ2-3 | - | TRBV4-2
CAGRDRQMNTEAFF | TGTGCCGGACGGGACAGGCAAATGAACACTGAAGCTTTCTTT | - | 14 | TRBJ1-1 | TRBD1 | TRBV6-5
CASSQGFGEKLFF | TGTGCCAGCAGTCAGGGGTTCGGTGAAAAACTGTTTTTT | - | 13 | TRBJ1-4 | - | TRBV6-4
CASTPERGSNQPQHF | TGTGCCAGTACCCCTGAGAGGGGGAGCAATCAGCCCCAGCATTTT | - | 15 | TRBJ1-5 | - | TRBV19
CASSLVSGLQYF | TGTGCCAGCAGTTTAGTTTCAGGGCTCCAGTACTTC | once | 12 | TRBJ2-7 | - | TRBV28
CASSPEGRVDQQFF | TGTGCCAGCAGCCCGGAGGGGCGGGTGGATCAGCAGTTCTTC | - | 14 | TRBJ2-1 | - | TRBV9
CASSLGLLANYGYTF | TGTGCCAGCAGCTTAGGACTTCTTGCTAACTATGGCTACACCTTC | - | 15 | TRBJ1-2 | - | TRBV7-8
CASSGGSFREDYGYTF | TGTGCCAGCAGCGGGGGTAGTTTCAGGGAGGACTATGGCTACACCTTC | - | 16 | TRBJ1-2 | - | TRBV5-8
CASYTNRVDTEAFF | TGTGCCAGCTACACCAACAGGGTAGACACTGAAGCTTTCTTT | - | 14 | TRBJ1-1 | - | TRBV18
CASSMPGTGEKLFF | TGTGCCAGTAGTATGCCCGGGACAGGCGAAAAACTGTTTTTT | - | 14 | TRBJ1-4 | TRBD1 | TRBV19
CASSPSVFEQFF | TGTGCCAGCAGCCCTTCGGTCTTTGAGCAGTTCTTC | - | 12 | TRBJ2-1 | - | TRBV11-2